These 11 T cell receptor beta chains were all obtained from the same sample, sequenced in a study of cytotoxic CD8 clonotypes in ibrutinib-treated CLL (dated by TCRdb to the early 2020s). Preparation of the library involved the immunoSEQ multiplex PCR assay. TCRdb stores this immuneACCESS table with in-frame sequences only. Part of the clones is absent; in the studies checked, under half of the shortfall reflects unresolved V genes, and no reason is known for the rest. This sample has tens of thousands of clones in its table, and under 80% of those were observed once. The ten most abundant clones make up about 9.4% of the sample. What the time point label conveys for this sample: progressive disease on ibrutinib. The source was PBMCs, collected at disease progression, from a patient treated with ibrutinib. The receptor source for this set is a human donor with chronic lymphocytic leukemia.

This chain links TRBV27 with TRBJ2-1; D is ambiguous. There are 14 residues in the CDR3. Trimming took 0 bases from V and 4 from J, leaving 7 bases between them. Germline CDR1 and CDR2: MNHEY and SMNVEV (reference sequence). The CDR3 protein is CASSLSMVYNEQFF. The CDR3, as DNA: TGTGCCAGCAGTTTATCGATGGTGTACAATGAGCAGTTCTTC.

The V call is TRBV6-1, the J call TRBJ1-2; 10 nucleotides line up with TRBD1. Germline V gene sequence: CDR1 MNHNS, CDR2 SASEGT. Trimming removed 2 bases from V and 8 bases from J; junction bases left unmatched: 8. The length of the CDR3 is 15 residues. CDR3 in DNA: TGTGCCAGCAGTGAATCGCCCGGGACAGGGGAGGGCTACACCTTC. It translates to CASSESPGTGEGYTF.

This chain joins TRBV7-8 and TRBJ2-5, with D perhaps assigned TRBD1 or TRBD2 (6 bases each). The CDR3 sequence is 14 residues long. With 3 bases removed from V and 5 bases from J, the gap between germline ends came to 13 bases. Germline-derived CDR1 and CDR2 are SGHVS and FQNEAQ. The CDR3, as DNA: TGTGCCAGCAGCTTTGGGGGGCCCCTGGAGACCCAGTACTTC. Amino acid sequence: CASSFGGPLETQYF. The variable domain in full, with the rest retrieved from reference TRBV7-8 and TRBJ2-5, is GAGVSQSPRYKVAKRGQDVALRCDPISGHVSLFWYQQALGQGPEFLTYFQNEAQLDKSGLPSDRFFAERPEGSVSTLKIQRTQQEDSAVYLCASSFGGPLETQYFGPGTRLLVL.

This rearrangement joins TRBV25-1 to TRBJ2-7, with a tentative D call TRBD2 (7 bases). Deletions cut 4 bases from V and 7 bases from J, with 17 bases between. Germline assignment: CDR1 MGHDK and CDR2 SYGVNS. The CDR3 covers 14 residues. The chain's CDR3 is CASSGGGLLVEQYF. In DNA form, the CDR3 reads TGTGCCAGCAGTGGGGGGGGCCTACTTGTTGAGCAGTACTTC.

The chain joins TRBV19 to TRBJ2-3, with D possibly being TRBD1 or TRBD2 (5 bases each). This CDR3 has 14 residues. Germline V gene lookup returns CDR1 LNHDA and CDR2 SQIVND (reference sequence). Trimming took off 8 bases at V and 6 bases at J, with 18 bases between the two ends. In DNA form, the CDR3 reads TGTGCCAGTCGTCCCGGGACGTGGGGGGATACGCAGTATTTT. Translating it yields CASRPGTWGDTQYF.

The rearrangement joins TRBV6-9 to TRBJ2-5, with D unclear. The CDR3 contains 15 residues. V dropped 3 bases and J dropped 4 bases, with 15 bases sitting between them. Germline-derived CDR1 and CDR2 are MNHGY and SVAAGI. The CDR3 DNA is TGTGCCAGCAGTTACTCGAAGTTTTGGCCAGAGACCCAGTACTTC. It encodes CASSYSKFWPETQYF.

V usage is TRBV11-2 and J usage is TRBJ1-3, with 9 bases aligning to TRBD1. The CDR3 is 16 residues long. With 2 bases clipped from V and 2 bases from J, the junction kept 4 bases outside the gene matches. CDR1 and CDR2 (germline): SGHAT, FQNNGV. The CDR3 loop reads CASSLMGQGTGNTIYF. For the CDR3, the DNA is TGTGCCAGCAGCTTAATGGGACAGGGAACTGGAAACACCATATATTTT. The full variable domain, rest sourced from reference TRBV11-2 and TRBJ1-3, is EAGVAQSPRYKIIEKRQSVAFWCNPISGHATLYWYQQILGQGPKLLIQFQNNGVVDDSQLPKDRFSAERLKGVDSTLKIQPAKLEDSAVYLCASSLMGQGTGNTIYFGEGSWLTVV.

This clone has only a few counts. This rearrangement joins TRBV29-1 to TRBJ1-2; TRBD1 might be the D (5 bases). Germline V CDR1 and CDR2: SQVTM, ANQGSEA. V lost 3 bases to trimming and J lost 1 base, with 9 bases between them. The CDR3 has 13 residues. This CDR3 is CSVDSRGNYGYTF. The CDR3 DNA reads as TGCAGCGTTGATAGTAGGGGTAACTATGGCTACACCTTC. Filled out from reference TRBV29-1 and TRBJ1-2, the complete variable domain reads SAVISQKPSRDICQRGTSLTIQCQVDSQVTMMFWYRQQPGQSLTLIATANQGSEATYESGFVIDKFPISRPNLTFSTLTVSNMSPEDSSIYLCSVDSRGNYGYTFGSGTRLTVV.

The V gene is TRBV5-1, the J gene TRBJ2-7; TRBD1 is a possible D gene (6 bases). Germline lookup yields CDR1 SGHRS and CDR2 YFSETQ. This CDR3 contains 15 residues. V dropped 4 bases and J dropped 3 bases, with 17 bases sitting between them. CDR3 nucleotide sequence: TGCGCCAGCAGCCCGATACCGGGACAACTCTACGAGCAGTACTTC. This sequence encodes CASSPIPGQLYEQYF.

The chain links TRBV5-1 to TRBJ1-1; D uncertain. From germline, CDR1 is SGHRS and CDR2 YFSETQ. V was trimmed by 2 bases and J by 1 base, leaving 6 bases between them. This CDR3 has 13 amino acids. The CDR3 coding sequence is TGCGCCAGCAGCTTTCGGCAGAACACTGAAGCTTTCTTT. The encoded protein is CASSFRQNTEAFF.

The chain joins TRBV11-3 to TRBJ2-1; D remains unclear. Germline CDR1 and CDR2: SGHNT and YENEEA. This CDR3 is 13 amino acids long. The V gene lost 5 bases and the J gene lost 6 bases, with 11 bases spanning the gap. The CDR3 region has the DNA TGTGCCAGCAGCCCCACCCCGGGCAATGAGCAGTTCTTC. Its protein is CASSPTPGNEQFF.